These T cell receptor beta chains were read from a single sample in a study of response to subunit inactivated influenza vaccine. TCRdb processed the RT-PCR reads anew with MiXCR; each CDR3 protein has one entry. The table has fewer than 700,000 distinct CDR3 sequences, roughly 13% seen once; the top ten hold approximately 14%. The input for sequencing was PBMCs from blood, taken roughly 45 days after vaccination. The receptors originated from a man aged 45 to 65 who received an inactivated influenza vaccine. Both conserved end residues are part of each CDR3. A D gene is named only where the DNA matches it firmly. A row's size may be missing; if present it is once, few, many or a size class.

clone_size: NA; d_call: NA; j_call: TRBJ2-7; v_call: TRBV28; cdr3_nt: TGTGCCAGCAGGTACAGGGAGTACGAGCAGTACTTC; cdr3_aa: CASRYREYEQYF
clone_size: few; d_call: NA; j_call: TRBJ1-6; v_call: TRBV11-2; cdr3_nt: TGTGCCAGCAGCTTACCAGGGCATTCACCCCTCCACTTT; cdr3_aa: CASSLPGHSPLHF
clone_size: few; d_call: TRBD2; j_call: TRBJ2-5; v_call: TRBV3-1; cdr3_nt: TGTGCCAGCAGCCAACTGGGACTAGCGGTTGAGGAGACCCAGTACTTC; cdr3_aa: CASSQLGLAVEETQYF
clone_size: few; d_call: NA; j_call: TRBJ1-1; v_call: TRBV3-1; cdr3_nt: TGTGCCAGCAGCCCAAGCGGACGAAACACTGAAGCTTTCTTT; cdr3_aa: CASSPSGRNTEAFF
clone_size: few; d_call: TRBD1; j_call: TRBJ2-3; v_call: TRBV20-1; cdr3_nt: TGCAGTGCTAGAGAGCTCAGGGGGCAAGGAGATACGCAGTATTTT; cdr3_aa: CSARELRGQGDTQYF
clone_size: few; d_call: TRBD1; j_call: TRBJ1-3; v_call: TRBV4-3; cdr3_nt: TGCGCCAGCAGCCAAGGACAGGGCTTATCTGGAAACACCATATATTTT; cdr3_aa: CASSQGQGLSGNTIYF
clone_size: many; d_call: NA; j_call: TRBJ1-1; v_call: TRBV29-1; cdr3_nt: TGCAGCGTAGTAATGGGGAACACTGAAGCTTTCTTT; cdr3_aa: CSVVMGNTEAFF
clone_size: many; d_call: NA; j_call: TRBJ2-1; v_call: TRBV29-1; cdr3_nt: TGCAGCGTTGAGGGGTCTTTCTCCTACAATGAGCAGTTCTTC; cdr3_aa: CSVEGSFSYNEQFF
clone_size: NA; d_call: NA; j_call: TRBJ1-3; v_call: TRBV18; cdr3_nt: TGTGCCAGCTCACCACCAGGTCAACCCTCTGGAAACACCATATATTTT; cdr3_aa: CASSPPGQPSGNTIYF
clone_size: many; d_call: TRBD2; j_call: TRBJ2-3; v_call: TRBV6-5; cdr3_nt: TGTGCCAGCAGTTACTCGACTAGCGGGAGTCGGACAGATACGCAGTATTTT; cdr3_aa: CASSYSTSGSRTDTQYF
clone_size: NA; d_call: NA; j_call: TRBJ2-3; v_call: TRBV3-1; cdr3_nt: TGTGCCAGCAGCTCACGGACGCGGCGAAGGACAGATACGCAGTATTTT; cdr3_aa: CASSSRTRRRTDTQYF
clone_size: NA; d_call: TRBD2; j_call: TRBJ2-2; v_call: TRBV4-3; cdr3_nt: TGCGCCAGCAGCCAAGAAGCGGGGCTCACCGGGGAGCTGTTTTTT; cdr3_aa: CASSQEAGLTGELFF
clone_size: few; d_call: NA; j_call: TRBJ2-4; v_call: TRBV10-3; cdr3_nt: TGTGCCGTTAAGGGACAAGAAAACATTCAGTACTTC; cdr3_aa: CAVKGQENIQYF
clone_size: NA; d_call: NA; j_call: TRBJ2-7; v_call: TRBV7-2; cdr3_nt: TGTGCCAGCAGCTTAGGGCGGACAGCAACCTACGAGCAGCACTTC; cdr3_aa: CASSLGRTATYEQHF
clone_size: many; d_call: TRBD1; j_call: TRBJ2-2; v_call: TRBV20-1; cdr3_nt: TGCAGTGCTACCCCCCGGGACAGGGGGACCGGGGAGCTGTTTTTT; cdr3_aa: CSATPRDRGTGELFF
clone_size: NA; d_call: NA; j_call: TRBJ2-7; v_call: TRBV11-2; cdr3_nt: TGTGCCAGCAGCTTAGATCATGCACCTACCTACGAGCAGTACTTC; cdr3_aa: CASSLDHAPTYEQYF
clone_size: few; d_call: TRBD2; j_call: TRBJ2-1; v_call: TRBV9; cdr3_nt: TGTGCCAGCAGTCAGGTACCGGGACTAGCGAACAATGAGCAGTTCTTC; cdr3_aa: CASSQVPGLANNEQFF
clone_size: NA; d_call: TRBD2; j_call: TRBJ2-4; v_call: TRBV6-2/TRBV6-3; cdr3_nt: TGTGCCAGCACCGCGGGGGTAACCGGAAGAAACATTCAGTACTTC; cdr3_aa: CASTAGVTGRNIQYF
clone_size: few; d_call: NA; j_call: TRBJ1-5; v_call: TRBV6-2/TRBV6-3; cdr3_nt: TGTGCCAGCAGTTCCCCTTGGCCCCAGCATTTT; cdr3_aa: CASSSPWPQHF
clone_size: few; d_call: NA; j_call: TRBJ2-7; v_call: TRBV7-8; cdr3_nt: TGTGCCAGCAGCTCAATTCGAGGGGTCGAGCAGTACTTC; cdr3_aa: CASSSIRGVEQYF
clone_size: many; d_call: NA; j_call: TRBJ1-1; v_call: TRBV7-9; cdr3_nt: TGTGCCAGCAGCGATGCGATTATAAACACTGAAGCTTTCTTT; cdr3_aa: CASSDAIINTEAFF
clone_size: NA; d_call: NA; j_call: TRBJ1-1; v_call: TRBV7-2; cdr3_nt: TGTGCCAGCAGCTTTATTTACAGGGAAGCTTTCTTT; cdr3_aa: CASSFIYREAFF
clone_size: NA; d_call: NA; j_call: TRBJ2-6; v_call: TRBV5-5; cdr3_nt: TGTGCCAGCAGCTTGCGGCAGGCTGGGGCCAACGTCCTGACTTTC; cdr3_aa: CASSLRQAGANVLTF
clone_size: many; d_call: NA; j_call: TRBJ1-2; v_call: TRBV20-1; cdr3_nt: TGCAGTGCGACCGGGACGCGGTATGGCTACACCTTC; cdr3_aa: CSATGTRYGYTF
clone_size: NA; d_call: NA; j_call: TRBJ2-1; v_call: TRBV15; cdr3_nt: TGTGCCACCAGCAGAGAGCCGAGCTCCTACAATGAGCAGTTCTTC; cdr3_aa: CATSREPSSYNEQFF
clone_size: few; d_call: NA; j_call: TRBJ2-7; v_call: TRBV25-1; cdr3_nt: TGTGCCAGCAGTAATACCGGGACACCCTACGAGCAGTACTTC; cdr3_aa: CASSNTGTPYEQYF
clone_size: NA; d_call: TRBD2; j_call: TRBJ2-3; v_call: TRBV27; cdr3_nt: TGTGCCAGCACGGCGGGAGGTTCCAGAGATACGCAGTATTTT; cdr3_aa: CASTAGGSRDTQYF
clone_size: NA; d_call: NA; j_call: TRBJ2-3; v_call: TRBV20-1; cdr3_nt: TGCAGTGCTAGACGACAGATCTCTAGCACAGATACGCAGTATTTT; cdr3_aa: CSARRQISSTDTQYF
clone_size: NA; d_call: TRBD1; j_call: TRBJ2-3; v_call: TRBV7-9; cdr3_nt: TGTGCCAGCAGCGCAGTTGACAGGGGAGACACAGATACGCAGTATTTT; cdr3_aa: CASSAVDRGDTDTQYF